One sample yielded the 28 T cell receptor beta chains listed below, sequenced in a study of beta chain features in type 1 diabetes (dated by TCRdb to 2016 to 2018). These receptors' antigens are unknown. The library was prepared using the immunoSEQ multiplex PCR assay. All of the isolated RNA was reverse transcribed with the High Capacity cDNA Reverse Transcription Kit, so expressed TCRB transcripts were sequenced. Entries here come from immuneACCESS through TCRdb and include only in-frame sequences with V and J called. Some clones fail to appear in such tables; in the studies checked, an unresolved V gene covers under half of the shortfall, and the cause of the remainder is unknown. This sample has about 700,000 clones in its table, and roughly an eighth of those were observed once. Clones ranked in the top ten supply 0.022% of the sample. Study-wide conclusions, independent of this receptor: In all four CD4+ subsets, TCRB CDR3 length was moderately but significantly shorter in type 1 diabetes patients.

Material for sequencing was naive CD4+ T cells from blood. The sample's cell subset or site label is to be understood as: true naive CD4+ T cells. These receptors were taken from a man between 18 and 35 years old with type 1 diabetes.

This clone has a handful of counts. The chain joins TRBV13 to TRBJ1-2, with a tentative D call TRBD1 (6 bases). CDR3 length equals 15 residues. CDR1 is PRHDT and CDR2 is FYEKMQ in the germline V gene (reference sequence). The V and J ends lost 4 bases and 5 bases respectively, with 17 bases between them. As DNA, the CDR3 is TGTGCCAGCAGCTCACAGGGTTTAGTGGTATATGGCTACACCTTC. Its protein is CASSSQGLVVYGYTF.

CDR3 nucleotide sequence: TGTGCCAGTACTCAGGGATTCAATCAGCCCCAGCATTTT. Amino acids: CASTQGFNQPQHF. The chain has TRBV19 and TRBJ1-5, with D perhaps TRBD1 (5 bases). V was trimmed by 7 bases and J by 3 bases, leaving 10 bases between them. The CDR3 sequence is 13 residues long. CDR1 is LNHDA, CDR2 SQIVND, per germline (reference sequence).

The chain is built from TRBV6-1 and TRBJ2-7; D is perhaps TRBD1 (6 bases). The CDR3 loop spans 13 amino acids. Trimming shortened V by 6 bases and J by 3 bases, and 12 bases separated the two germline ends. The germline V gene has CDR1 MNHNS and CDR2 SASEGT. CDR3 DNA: TGTGCCAGCAGGACTGGACAGCTCTACGAGCAGTACTTC. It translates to CASRTGQLYEQYF.

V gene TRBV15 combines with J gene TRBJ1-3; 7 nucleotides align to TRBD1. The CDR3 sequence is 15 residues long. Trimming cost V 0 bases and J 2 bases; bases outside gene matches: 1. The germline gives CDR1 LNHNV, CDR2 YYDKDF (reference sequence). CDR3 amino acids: CATSRDRGTGNTIYF. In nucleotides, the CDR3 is TGTGCCACCAGCAGAGACAGGGGGACTGGAAACACCATATATTTT.

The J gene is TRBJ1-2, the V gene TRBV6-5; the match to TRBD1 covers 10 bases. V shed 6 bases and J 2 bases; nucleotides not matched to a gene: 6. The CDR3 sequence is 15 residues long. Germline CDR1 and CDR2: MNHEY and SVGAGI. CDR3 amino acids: CASSLMGQGNYGYTF. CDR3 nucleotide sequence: TGTGCCAGCAGCTTAATGGGACAGGGGAACTATGGCTACACCTTC.

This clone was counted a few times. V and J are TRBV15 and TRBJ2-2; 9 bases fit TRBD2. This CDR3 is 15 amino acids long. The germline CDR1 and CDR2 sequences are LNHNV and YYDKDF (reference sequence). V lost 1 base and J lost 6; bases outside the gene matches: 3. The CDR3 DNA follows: TGTGCCACCAGCAGAGGCGGGGGGGCCCCCGGGGAGCTGTTTTTT. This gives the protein CATSRGGGAPGELFF. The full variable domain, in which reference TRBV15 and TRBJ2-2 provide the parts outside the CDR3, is DAMVIQNPRYQVTQFGKPVTLSCSQTLNHNVMYWYQQKSSQAPKLLFHYYDKDFNNEADTPDNFQSRRPNTSFCFLDIRSPGLGDTAMYLCATSRGGGAPGELFFGEGSRLTVL.

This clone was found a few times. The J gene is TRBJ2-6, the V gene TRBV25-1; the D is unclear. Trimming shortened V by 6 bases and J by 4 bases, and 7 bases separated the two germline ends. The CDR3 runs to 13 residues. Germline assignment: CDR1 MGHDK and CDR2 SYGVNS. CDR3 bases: TGTGCCAGCAGAACCCCCGGGGCCAACGTCCTGACTTTC. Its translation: CASRTPGANVLTF.

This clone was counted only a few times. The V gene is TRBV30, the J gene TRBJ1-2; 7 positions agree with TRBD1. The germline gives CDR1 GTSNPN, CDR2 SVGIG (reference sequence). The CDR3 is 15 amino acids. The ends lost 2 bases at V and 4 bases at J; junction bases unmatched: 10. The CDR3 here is CAWSTQGGEAYGYTF. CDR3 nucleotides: TGTGCCTGGAGTACTCAGGGGGGCGAAGCCTATGGCTACACCTTC.

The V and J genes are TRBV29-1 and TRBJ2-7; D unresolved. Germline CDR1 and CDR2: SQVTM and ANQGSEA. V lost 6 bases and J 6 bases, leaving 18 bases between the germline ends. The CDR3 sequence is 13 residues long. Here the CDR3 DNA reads TGCAGCGTCCGCCCCGGGCTAATAGGCGAGCAGTACTTC. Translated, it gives CSVRPGLIGEQYF.

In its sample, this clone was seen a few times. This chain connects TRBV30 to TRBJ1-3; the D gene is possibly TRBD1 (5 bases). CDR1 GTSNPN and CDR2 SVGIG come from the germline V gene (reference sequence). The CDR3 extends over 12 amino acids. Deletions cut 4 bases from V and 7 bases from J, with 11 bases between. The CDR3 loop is CAWNEGENTIYF. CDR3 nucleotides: TGTGCCTGGAACGAAGGGGAGAACACCATATATTTT. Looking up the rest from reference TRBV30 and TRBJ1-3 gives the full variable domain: SQTIHQWPATLVQPVGSPLSLECTVEGTSNPNLYWYRQAAGRGLQLLFYSVGIGQISSEVPQNLSASRPQDRQFILSSKKLLLSDSGFYLCAWNEGENTIYFGEGSWLTVV.

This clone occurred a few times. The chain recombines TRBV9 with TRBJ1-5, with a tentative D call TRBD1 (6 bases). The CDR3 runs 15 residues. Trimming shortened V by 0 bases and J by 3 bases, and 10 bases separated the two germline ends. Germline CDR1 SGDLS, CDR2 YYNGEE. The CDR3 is CASSVDGGLNQPQHF. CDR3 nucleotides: TGTGCCAGCAGCGTAGATGGGGGCCTCAATCAGCCCCAGCATTTT.

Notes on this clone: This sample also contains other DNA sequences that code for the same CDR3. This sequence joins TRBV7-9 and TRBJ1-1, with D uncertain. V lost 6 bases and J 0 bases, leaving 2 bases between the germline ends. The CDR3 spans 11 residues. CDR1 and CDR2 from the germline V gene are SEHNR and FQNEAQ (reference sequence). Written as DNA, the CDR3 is TGTGCCAGCAGTCTGAACACTGAAGCTTTCTTT. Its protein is CASSLNTEAFF.

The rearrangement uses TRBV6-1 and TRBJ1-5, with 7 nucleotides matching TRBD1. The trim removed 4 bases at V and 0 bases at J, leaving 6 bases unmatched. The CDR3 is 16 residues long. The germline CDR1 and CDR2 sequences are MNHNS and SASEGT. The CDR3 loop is CASSGNGDSSNQPQHF. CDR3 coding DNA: TGTGCCAGCAGTGGCAACGGGGACAGTAGCAATCAGCCCCAGCATTTT.

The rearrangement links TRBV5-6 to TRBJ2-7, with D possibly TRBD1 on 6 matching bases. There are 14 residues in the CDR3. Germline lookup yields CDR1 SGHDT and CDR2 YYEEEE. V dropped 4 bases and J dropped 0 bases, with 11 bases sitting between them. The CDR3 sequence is CASSADSVSYEQYF. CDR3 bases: TGTGCCAGCAGCGCGGACAGCGTCTCCTACGAGCAGTACTTC. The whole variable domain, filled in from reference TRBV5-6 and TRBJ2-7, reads DAGVTQSPTHLIKTRGQQVTLRCSPKSGHDTVSWYQQALGQGPQFIFQYYEEEERQRGNFPDRFSGHQFPNYSSELNVNALLLGDSALYLCASSADSVSYEQYFGPGTRLTVT.

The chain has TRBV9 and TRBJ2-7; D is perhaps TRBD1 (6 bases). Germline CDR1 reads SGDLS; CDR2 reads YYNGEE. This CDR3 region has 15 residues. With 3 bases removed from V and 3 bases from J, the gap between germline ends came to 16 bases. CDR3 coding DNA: TGTGCCAGCAGCGCCGGAGCGACAGGTTACTACGAGCAGTACTTC. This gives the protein CASSAGATGYYEQYF.

CDR3 sequence (DNA): TGTGCCAGCAGAGGAGGGGGTGGAGGGGACAATGAGCAGTTCTTC. As protein: CASRGGGGGDNEQFF. The chain uses TRBV2 and TRBJ2-1; the D call may be TRBD1 or TRBD2 (6 bases each). The V end was cut by 6 bases, the J end by 5 bases, with 17 bases between. CDR1 SNHLY and CDR2 FYNNEI come from the germline V gene. The CDR3 extends over 15 amino acids.

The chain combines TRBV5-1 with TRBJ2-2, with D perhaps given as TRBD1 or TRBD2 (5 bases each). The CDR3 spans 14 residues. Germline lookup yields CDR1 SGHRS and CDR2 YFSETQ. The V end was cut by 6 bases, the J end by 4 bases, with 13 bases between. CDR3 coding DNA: TGCGCCAGCACCCGGGACCGGGCCACCGGGGAGCTGTTTTTT. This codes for CASTRDRATGELFF.

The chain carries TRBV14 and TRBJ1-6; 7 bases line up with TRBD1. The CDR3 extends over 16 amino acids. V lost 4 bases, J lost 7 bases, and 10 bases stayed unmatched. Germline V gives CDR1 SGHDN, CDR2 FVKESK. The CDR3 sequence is CASSPHQGEGNSPLHF. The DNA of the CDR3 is TGTGCCAGCAGCCCTCATCAGGGGGAAGGAAATTCACCCCTCCACTTT. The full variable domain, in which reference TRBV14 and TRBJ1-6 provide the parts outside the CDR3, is EAGVTQFPSHSVIEKGQTVTLRCDPISGHDNLYWYRRVMGKEIKFLLHFVKESKQDESGMPNNRFLAERTGGTYSTLKVQPAELEDSGVYFCASSPHQGEGNSPLHFGNGTRLTVT.

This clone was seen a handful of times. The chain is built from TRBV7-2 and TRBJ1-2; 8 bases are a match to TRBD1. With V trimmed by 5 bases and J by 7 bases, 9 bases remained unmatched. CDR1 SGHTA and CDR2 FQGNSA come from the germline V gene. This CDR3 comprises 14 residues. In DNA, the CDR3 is TGTGCCAGCAGCCCCCTGACAGGGGCGTTTGGCTACACCTTC. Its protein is CASSPLTGAFGYTF. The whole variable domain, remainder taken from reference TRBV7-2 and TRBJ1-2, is GAGVSQSPSNKVTEKGKDVELRCDPISGHTALYWYRQSLGQGLEFLIYFQGNSAPDKSGLPSDRFSAERTGGSVSTLTIQRTQQEDSAVYLCASSPLTGAFGYTFGSGTRLTVV.

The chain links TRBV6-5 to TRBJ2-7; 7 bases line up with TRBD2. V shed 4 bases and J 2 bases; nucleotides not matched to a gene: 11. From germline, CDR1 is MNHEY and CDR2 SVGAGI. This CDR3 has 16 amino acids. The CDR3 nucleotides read TGTGCCAGCAGTTCGGGGGGTCCTTTCTCACCCTACGAGCAGTACTTC. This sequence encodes CASSSGGPFSPYEQYF.

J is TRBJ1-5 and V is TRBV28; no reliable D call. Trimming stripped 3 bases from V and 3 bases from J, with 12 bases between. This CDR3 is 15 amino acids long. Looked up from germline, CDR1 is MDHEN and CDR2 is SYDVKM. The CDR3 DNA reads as TGTGCCAGCAGTTTGCCAGCGGCGAACAATCAGCCCCAGCATTTT. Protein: CASSLPAANNQPQHF.

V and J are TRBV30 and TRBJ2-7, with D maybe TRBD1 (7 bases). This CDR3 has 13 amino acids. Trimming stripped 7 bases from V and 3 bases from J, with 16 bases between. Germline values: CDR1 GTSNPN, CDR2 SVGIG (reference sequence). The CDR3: CASGGQPNYEQYF. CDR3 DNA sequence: TGTGCCTCCGGGGGACAGCCAAACTACGAGCAGTACTTC. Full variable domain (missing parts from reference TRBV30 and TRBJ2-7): SQTIHQWPATLVQPVGSPLSLECTVEGTSNPNLYWYRQAAGRGLQLLFYSVGIGQISSEVPQNLSASRPQDRQFILSSKKLLLSDSGFYLCASGGQPNYEQYFGPGTRLTVT.

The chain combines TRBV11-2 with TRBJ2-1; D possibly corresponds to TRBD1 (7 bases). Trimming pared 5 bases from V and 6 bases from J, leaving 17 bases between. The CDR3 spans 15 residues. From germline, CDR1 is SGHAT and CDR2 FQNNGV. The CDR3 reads CASSPLRGVGNEQFF. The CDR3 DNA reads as TGTGCCAGCAGCCCGCTCAGGGGGGTGGGCAATGAGCAGTTCTTC.

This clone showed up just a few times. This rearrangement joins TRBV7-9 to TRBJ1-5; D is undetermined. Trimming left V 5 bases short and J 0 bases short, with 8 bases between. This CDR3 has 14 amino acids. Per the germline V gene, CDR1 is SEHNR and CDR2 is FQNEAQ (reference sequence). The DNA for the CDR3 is TGTGCCAGCAGCACACCCTATAGCAATCAGCCCCAGCATTTT. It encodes CASSTPYSNQPQHF.

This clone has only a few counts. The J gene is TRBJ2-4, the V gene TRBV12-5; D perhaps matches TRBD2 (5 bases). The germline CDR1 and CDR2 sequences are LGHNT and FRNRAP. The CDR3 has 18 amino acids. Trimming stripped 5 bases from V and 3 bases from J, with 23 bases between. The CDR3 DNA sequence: TGTGCTAGTGGTCCCGGTCCTGGACCGTCCCGGGACAAAAACATTCAGTACTTC. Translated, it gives CASGPGPGPSRDKNIQYF. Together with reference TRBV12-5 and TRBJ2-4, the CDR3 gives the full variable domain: DARVTQTPRHKVTEMGQEVTMRCQPILGHNTVFWYRQTMMQGLELLAYFRNRAPLDDSGMPKDRFSAEMPDATLATLKIQPSEPRDSAVYFCASGPGPGPSRDKNIQYFGAGTRLSVL.

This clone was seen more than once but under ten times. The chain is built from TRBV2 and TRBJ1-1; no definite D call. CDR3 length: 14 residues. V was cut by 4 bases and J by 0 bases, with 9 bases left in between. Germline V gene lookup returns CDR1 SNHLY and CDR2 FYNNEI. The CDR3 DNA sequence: TGTGCCAGCAGTGGCCTCAACCTGAACACTGAAGCTTTCTTT. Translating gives CASSGLNLNTEAFF.

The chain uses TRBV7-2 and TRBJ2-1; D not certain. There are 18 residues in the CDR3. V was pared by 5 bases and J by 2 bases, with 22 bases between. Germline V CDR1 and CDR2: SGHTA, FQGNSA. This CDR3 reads CASSRLSQPTPPYNEQFF. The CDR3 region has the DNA TGTGCCAGCAGCCGCCTGTCGCAACCCACCCCTCCCTACAATGAGCAGTTCTTC.

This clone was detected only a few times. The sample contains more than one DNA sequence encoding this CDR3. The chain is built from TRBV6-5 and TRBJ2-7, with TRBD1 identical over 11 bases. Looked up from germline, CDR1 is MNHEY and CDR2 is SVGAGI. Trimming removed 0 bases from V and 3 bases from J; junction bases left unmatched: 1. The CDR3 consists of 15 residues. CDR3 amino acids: CASSYSGQGGYEQYF. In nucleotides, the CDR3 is TGTGCCAGCAGTTACTCGGGACAGGGGGGCTACGAGCAGTACTTC.